This T cell receptor beta chain was profiled in a study of control samples from healthy donors and cancer patients. The assay was immunoSEQ multiplex PCR, and TCRdb's table has in-frame clones only and misses some. The ten most abundant clones cover roughly 2% of a sample with roughly 200,000 clones. V lost 2 bases, J lost 7 bases, and 9 bases stayed unmatched. Germline V gives CDR1 GTSNPN, CDR2 SVGIG (reference sequence). The CDR3 has 14 residues. The chain is built from TRBV30 and TRBJ1-2; 8 bases are shared with TRBD1. This receptor was obtained from a woman aged 25-40 years in good health. The sample consisted of blood. The CDR3 loop reads CAWSTRTGTGGYTF. CDR3 sequence (DNA): TGTGCCTGGAGTACGAGGACAGGGACTGGTGGCTACACCTTC.